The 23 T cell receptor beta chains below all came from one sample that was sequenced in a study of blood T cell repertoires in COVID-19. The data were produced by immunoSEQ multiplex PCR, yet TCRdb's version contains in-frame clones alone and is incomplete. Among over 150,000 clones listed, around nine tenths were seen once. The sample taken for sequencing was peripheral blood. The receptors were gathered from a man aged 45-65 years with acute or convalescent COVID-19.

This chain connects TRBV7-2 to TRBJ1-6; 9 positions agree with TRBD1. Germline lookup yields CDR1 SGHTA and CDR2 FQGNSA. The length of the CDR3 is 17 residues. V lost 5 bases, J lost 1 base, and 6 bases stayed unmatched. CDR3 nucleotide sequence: TGTGCCAGCAGCGTACAGGGGGCTGGGTCCTATAATTCACCCCTCCACTTT. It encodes CASSVQGAGSYNSPLHF.

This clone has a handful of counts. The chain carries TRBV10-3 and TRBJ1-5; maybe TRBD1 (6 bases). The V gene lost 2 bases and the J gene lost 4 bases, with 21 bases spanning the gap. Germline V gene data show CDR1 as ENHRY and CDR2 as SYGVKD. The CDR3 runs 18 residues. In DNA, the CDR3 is TGTGCCATCAGTGAGGGGGGGGCCGGGGATAGATTTAATCAGCCCCAGCATTTT. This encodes CAISEGGAGDRFNQPQHF.

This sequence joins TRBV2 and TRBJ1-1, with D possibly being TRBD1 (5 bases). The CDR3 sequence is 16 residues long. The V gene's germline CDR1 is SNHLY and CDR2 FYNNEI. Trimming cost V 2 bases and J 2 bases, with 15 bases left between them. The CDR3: CASSETAGNLNTEAFF. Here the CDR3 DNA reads TGTGCCAGCAGTGAAACGGCAGGGAACCTTAACACTGAAGCTTTCTTT. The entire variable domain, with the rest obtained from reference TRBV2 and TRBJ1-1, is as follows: EPEVTQTPSHQVTQMGQEVILRCVPISNHLYFYWYRQILGQKVEFLVSFYNNEISEKSEIFDDQFSVERPDGSNFTLKIRSTKLEDSAMYFCASSETAGNLNTEAFFGQGTRLTVV.

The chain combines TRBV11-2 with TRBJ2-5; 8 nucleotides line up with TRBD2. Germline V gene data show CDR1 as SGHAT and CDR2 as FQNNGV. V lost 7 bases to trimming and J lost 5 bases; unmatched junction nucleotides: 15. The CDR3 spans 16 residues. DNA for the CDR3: TGTGCCAGCACCAAGGGGGGACTAGGGGCTGGGGAGACCCAGTACTTC. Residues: CASTKGGLGAGETQYF.

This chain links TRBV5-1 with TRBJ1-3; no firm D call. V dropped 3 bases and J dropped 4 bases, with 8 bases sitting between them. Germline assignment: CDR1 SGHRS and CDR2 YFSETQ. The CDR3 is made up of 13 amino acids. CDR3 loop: CASSSGVGNTIYF. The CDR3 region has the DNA TGCGCCAGCAGCTCGGGTGTCGGAAACACCATATATTTT.

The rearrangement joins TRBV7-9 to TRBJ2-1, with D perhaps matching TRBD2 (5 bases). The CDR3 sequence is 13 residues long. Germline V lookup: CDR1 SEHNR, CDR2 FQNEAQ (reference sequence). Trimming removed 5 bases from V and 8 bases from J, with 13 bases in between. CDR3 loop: CASSLTGVDEQFF. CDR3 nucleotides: TGTGCCAGCAGCCTCACCGGGGTTGATGAGCAGTTCTTC.

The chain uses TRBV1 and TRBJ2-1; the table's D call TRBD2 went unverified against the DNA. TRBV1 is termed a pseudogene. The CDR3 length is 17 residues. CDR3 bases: TGCACCAGCAGCCAACTCGGACTAGCGGGAGTTCCCAATGAGCAGTTCTTC. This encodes CTSSQLGLAGVPNEQFF.

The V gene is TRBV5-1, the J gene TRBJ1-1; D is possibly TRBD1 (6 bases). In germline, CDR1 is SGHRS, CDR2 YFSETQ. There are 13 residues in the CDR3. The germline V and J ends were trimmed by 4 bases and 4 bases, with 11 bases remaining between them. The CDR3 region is CASSVTGFTEAFF. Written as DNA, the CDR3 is TGCGCCAGCAGCGTTACAGGGTTCACTGAAGCTTTCTTT.

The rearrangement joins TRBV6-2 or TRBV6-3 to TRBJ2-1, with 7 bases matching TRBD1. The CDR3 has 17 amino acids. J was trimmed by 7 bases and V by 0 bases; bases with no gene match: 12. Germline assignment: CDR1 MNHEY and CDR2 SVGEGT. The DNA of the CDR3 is TGTGCCAGCAGTTACTCGAGAGAGGAAGGGACAGTTAATGAGCAGTTCTTC. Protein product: CASSYSREEGTVNEQFF.

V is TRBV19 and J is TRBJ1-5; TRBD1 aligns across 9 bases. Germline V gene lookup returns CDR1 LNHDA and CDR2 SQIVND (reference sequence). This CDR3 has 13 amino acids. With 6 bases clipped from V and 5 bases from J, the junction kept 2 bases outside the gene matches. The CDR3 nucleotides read TGTGCCAGTAGGGGACAGGGAGATCAGCCCCAGCATTTT. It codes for CASRGQGDQPQHF.

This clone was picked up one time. CDR3 coding DNA: TGCGCCAGCAGCCAAGATTTGGCCGGGACACGCTCCTACGAGCAGTACTTC. It encodes CASSQDLAGTRSYEQYF. The V call is TRBV4-1, the J call TRBJ2-7, with D possibly matching TRBD1 (6 bases). CDR1 MGHRA and CDR2 YSYEKL come from the germline V gene. Trimming left V 0 bases short and J 0 bases short, with 15 bases between. This CDR3 is built from 17 residues.

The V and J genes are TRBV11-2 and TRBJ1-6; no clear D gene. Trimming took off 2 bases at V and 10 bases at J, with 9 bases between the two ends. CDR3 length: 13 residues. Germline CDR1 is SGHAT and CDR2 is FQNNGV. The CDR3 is CASSLNTGSPLHF. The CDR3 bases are TGTGCCAGCAGCTTAAATACCGGGTCACCCCTCCACTTT.

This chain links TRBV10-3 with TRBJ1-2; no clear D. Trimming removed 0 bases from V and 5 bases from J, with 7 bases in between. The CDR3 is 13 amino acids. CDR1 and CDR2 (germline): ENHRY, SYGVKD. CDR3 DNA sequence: TGTGCCATCAGTGAGTCGGCCCTTTATGGCTACACCTTC. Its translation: CAISESALYGYTF.

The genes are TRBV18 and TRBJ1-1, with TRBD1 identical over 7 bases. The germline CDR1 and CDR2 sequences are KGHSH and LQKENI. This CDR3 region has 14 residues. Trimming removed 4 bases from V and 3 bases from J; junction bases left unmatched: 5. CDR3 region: CASSLDRVDTEAFF. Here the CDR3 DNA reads TGTGCCAGCTCACTAGACAGGGTGGACACTGAAGCTTTCTTT.

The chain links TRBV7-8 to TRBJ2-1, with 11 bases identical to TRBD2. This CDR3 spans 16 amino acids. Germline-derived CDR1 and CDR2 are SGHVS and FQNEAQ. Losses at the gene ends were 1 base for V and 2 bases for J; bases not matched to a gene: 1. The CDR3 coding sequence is TGTGCCAGCAGCTTAGTTAGCGGGGGGGCCTACAATGAGCAGTTCTTC. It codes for CASSLVSGGAYNEQFF.

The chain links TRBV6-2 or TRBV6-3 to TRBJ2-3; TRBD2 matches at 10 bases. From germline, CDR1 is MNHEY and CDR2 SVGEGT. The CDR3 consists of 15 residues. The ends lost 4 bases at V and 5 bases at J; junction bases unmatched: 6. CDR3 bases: TGTGCCAGCAGTTCTCTAGCGGGAGTGGGAGATACGCAGTATTTT. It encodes CASSSLAGVGDTQYF.

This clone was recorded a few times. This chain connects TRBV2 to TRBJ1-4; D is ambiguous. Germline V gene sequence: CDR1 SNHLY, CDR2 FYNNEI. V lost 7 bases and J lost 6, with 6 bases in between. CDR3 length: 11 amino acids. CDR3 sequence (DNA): TGTGCCAGCAACTCCTATGAAAAACTGTTTTTT. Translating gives CASNSYEKLFF.

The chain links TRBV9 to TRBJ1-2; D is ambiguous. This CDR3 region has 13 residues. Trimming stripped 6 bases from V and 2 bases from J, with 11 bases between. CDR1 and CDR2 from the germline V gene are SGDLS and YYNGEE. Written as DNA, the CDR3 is TGTGCCAGCACAGCCCGAGGCAACTATGGCTACACCTTC. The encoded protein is CASTARGNYGYTF. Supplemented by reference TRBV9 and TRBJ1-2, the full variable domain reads DSGVTQTPKHLITATGQRVTLRCSPRSGDLSVYWYQQSLDQGLQFLIQYYNGEERAKGNILERFSAQQFPDLHSELNLSSLELGDSALYFCASTARGNYGYTFGSGTRLTVV.

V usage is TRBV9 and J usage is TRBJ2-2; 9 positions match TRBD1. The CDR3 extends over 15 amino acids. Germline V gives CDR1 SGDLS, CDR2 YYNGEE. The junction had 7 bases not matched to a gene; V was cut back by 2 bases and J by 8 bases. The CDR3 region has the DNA TGTGCCAGCAGCGTCGGGACAGGGAATCAAGGGGAGCTGTTTTTT. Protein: CASSVGTGNQGELFF.

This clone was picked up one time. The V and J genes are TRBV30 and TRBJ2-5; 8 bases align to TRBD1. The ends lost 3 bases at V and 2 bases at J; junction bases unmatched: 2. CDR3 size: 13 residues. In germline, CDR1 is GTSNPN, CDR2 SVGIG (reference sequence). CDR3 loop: CAWSGTGQETQYF. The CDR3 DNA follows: TGTGCCTGGAGCGGGACAGGACAAGAGACCCAGTACTTC.

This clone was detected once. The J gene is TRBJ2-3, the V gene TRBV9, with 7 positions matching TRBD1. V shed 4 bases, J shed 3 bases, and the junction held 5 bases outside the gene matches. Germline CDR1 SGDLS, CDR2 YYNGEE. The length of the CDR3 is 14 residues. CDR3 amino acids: CASSPGQATDTQYF. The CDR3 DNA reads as TGTGCCAGCAGCCCAGGACAGGCGACAGATACGCAGTATTTT.

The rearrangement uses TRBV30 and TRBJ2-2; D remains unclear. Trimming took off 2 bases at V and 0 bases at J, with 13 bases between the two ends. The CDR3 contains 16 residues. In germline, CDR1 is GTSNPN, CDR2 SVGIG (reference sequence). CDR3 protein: CAWSQALTSNTGELFF. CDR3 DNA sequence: TGTGCCTGGAGTCAGGCCTTAACCTCGAACACCGGGGAGCTGTTTTTT.

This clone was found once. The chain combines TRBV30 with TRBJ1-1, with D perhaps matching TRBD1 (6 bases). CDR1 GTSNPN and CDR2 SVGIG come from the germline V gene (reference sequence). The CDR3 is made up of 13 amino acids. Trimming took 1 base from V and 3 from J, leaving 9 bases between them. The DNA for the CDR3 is TGTGCCTGGAGTGCCCAGGGGTACACTGAAGCTTTCTTT. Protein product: CAWSAQGYTEAFF.